These 13 T cell receptor beta chains were all obtained from the same sample, sequenced in a study of blood T cell repertoires in COVID-19. The repertoire was sequenced with immunoSEQ multiplex PCR; TCRdb's copy has only in-frame clones and lacks some. The sample records 85,000 to 110,000 clones, around 84% being singletons. The sequenced sample was peripheral blood. Receptor source: a human donor in a cohort sampled during active COVID-19.

The V call is TRBV25-1, the J call TRBJ1-2, with TRBD1 identical over 8 bases. CDR1 and CDR2 from the germline V gene are MGHDK and SYGVNS. Unmatched junction bases numbered 4, after V lost 1 base and J lost 6 bases. The CDR3 runs 14 residues. CDR3 amino acids: CASSELGQENGYTF. The CDR3 DNA reads as TGTGCCAGCAGTGAATTGGGACAGGAAAATGGCTACACCTTC.

The chain carries TRBV6-5 and TRBJ1-1, with D possibly TRBD1 on 5 matching bases. CDR1 and CDR2 (germline): MNHEY, SVGAGI. CDR3 length: 12 residues. The V end lost 8 bases, the J end lost 4 bases, and 11 bases lay between the germline ends. The CDR3 DNA sequence: TGTGCCAGCTTTGTAGGGGTCACTGAAGCTTTCTTT. It encodes CASFVGVTEAFF.

The rearrangement links TRBV15 to TRBJ1-1; no firm D call. CDR1 and CDR2 (germline): LNHNV, YYDKDF (reference sequence). The CDR3 length is 14 residues. V was pared by 1 base and J by 0 bases, with 6 bases between. The CDR3 protein is CATSRVGVNTEAFF. As DNA, the CDR3 is TGTGCCACCAGCAGAGTGGGAGTGAACACTGAAGCTTTCTTT.

The chain links TRBV30 to TRBJ1-2, with unresolved D. The length of the CDR3 is 13 residues. The ends were cut back, 3 bases at V and 2 bases at J, with 10 bases in the middle. Looked up from germline, CDR1 is GTSNPN and CDR2 is SVGIG (reference sequence). The CDR3 DNA follows: TGTGCCTGGAGGACCGGGAGAAACTATGGCTACACCTTC. Protein: CAWRTGRNYGYTF.

The J gene is TRBJ1-3, the V gene TRBV5-4; TRBD1 is a possible D gene (6 bases). The V end was cut by 4 bases, the J end by 0 bases, with 8 bases between. The CDR3 consists of 14 residues. The germline CDR1 and CDR2 sequences are SGHNT and YYREEE (reference sequence). CDR3 sequence reads: CASSIQGSGNTIYF. Written as DNA, the CDR3 is TGTGCCAGCAGCATACAGGGCTCTGGAAACACCATATATTTT.

The chain joins TRBV5-1 to TRBJ2-3; D not certain. Trimming shortened V by 4 bases and J by 3 bases, and 3 bases separated the two germline ends. From germline, CDR1 is SGHRS and CDR2 YFSETQ. The CDR3 has 11 amino acids. The CDR3 spells CASSLTDTQYF. DNA of the CDR3: TGCGCCAGCAGCCTGACAGATACGCAGTATTTT.

The V gene is TRBV6-5, the J gene TRBJ1-2; 10 nucleotides align to TRBD1. Germline assignment: CDR1 MNHEY and CDR2 SVGAGI. V lost 6 bases and J lost 5; bases outside the gene matches: 9. The CDR3 is 15 residues long. CDR3 sequence (DNA): TGTGCCAGCAGCCCCTCGACAGGGGGCAGTTATGGCTACACCTTC. Protein sequence: CASSPSTGGSYGYTF.

The rearrangement uses TRBV7-8 and TRBJ2-4, with 9 bases that match TRBD2. Germline values: CDR1 SGHVS, CDR2 FQNEAQ. The ends lost 5 bases at V and 0 bases at J; junction bases unmatched: 17. The CDR3 is 20 amino acids. CDR3 nucleotide sequence: TGTGCCAGCAGCCGGACGCCCAGGGCTAGCGGGGACCGAGCCAAAAACATTCAGTACTTC. It encodes CASSRTPRASGDRAKNIQYF.

The genes are TRBV10-3 and TRBJ2-7; D is perhaps TRBD1 (6 bases). The V gene's germline CDR1 is ENHRY and CDR2 SYGVKD. Trimming stripped 5 bases from V and 3 bases from J, with 11 bases between. CDR3 length equals 13 residues. The CDR3, as DNA: TGTGCCATCAGTAAAGGGACAAACTACGAGCAGTACTTC. Translating gives CAISKGTNYEQYF.

For this clone: The same CDR3 also results from other DNA sequences found in this sample. The rearrangement uses TRBV18 and TRBJ1-4, with a weak D call TRBD1 (6 bases). This CDR3 has 16 residues. Germline-derived CDR1 and CDR2 are KGHSH and LQKENI. V was trimmed by 6 bases and J by 4 bases, leaving 18 bases between them. In DNA form, the CDR3 reads TGTGCCAGCTCGCCAACCACAGGGACGGGTAATGAAAAACTGTTTTTT. The encoded protein is CASSPTTGTGNEKLFF.

This chain joins TRBV2 and TRBJ1-5; 7 bases fit TRBD1. The CDR3 consists of 13 residues. The V gene end was trimmed by 6 bases and the J gene end by 7 bases; junction bases not matched to a gene: 6. CDR1 SNHLY and CDR2 FYNNEI come from the germline V gene. The CDR3 DNA is TGTGCCAGCAGCGTAACAGGGGCCCAGCCCCAGCATTTT. Translated: CASSVTGAQPQHF.

V and J are TRBV11-2 and TRBJ2-1; D is perhaps TRBD2 (5 bases). CDR3 length: 15 residues. V shed 6 bases and J shed 2 bases, with 14 bases lying between them. Germline-derived CDR1 and CDR2 are SGHAT and FQNNGV. The CDR3 region has the DNA TGTGCCAGCAGTATAGGGAGCCTTCCCTACAATGAGCAGTTCTTC. Translating it yields CASSIGSLPYNEQFF.

The chain is built from TRBV15 and TRBJ1-2; D unresolved. The CDR3 has 14 residues. V was trimmed by 0 bases and J by 8 bases, leaving 13 bases between them. Germline values: CDR1 LNHNV, CDR2 YYDKDF (reference sequence). The CDR3 here is CATSRDLALGGYTF. As DNA, the CDR3 is TGTGCCACCAGCAGAGACCTAGCTCTGGGCGGCTACACCTTC.